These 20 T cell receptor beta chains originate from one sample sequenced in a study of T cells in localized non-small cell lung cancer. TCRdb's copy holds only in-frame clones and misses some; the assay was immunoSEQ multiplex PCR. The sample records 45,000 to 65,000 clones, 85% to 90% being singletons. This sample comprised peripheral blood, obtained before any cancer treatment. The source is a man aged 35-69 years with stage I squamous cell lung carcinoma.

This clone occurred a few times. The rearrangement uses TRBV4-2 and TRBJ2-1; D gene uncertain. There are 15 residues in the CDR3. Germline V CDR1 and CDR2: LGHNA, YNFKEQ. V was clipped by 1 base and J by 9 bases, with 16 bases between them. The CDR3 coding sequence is TGTGCCAGCAGCCAAGTGACCAACGGCGCTAGTGAGCAGTTCTTC. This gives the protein CASSQVTNGASEQFF.

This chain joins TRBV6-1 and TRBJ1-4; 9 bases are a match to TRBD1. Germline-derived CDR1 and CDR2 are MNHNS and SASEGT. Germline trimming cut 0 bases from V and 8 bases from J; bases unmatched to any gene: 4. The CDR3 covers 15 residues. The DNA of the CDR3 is TGTGCCAGCAGTGAAGCGGGACAGGGTCGAGAAAAACTGTTTTTT. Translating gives CASSEAGQGREKLFF.

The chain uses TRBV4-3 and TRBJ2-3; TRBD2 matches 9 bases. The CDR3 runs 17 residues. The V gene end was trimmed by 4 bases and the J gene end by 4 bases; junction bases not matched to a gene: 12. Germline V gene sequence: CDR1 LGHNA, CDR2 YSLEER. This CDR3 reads CASSRQQGLAGPDTQYF. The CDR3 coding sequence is TGCGCCAGCAGCCGCCAACAGGGTCTAGCGGGACCAGATACGCAGTATTTT.

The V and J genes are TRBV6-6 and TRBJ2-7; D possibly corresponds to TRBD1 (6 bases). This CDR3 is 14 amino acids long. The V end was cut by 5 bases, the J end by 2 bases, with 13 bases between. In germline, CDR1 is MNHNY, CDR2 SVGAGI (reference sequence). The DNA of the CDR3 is TGTGCCAGCAGTAAGGACAGCAATACCTACGAGCAGTACTTC. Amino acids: CASSKDSNTYEQYF.

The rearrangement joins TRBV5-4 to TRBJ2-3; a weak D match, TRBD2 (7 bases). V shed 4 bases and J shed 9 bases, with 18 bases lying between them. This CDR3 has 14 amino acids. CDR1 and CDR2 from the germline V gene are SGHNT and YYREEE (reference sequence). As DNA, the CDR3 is TGTGCCAGCAGCCCCACTAGCGAGGGGGGCACGCAGTATTTT. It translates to CASSPTSEGGTQYF.

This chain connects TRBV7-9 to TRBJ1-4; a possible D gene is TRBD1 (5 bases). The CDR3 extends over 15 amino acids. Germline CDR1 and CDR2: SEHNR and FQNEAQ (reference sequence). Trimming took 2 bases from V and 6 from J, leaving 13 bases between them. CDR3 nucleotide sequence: TGTGCCAGCAGCTTAACCGGCGGGGGGGATGAAAAACTGTTTTTT. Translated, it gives CASSLTGGGDEKLFF.

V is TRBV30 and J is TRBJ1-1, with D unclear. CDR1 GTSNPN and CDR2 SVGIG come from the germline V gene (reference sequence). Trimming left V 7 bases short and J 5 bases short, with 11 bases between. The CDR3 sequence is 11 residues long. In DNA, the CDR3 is TGTGCCTCCCAAGGCGGAACTGAAGCTTTCTTT. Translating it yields CASQGGTEAFF.

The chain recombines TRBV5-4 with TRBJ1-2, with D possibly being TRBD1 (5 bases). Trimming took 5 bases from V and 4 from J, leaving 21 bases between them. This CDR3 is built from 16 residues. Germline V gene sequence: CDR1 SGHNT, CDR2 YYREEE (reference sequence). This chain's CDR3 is CASRGAVPTWGYGYTF. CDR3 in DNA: TGTGCCAGCAGAGGGGCCGTGCCCACATGGGGCTATGGCTACACCTTC.

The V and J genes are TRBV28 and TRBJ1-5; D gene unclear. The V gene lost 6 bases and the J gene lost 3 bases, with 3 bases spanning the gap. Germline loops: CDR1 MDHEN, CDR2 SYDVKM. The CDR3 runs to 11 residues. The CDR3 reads CASSPNQPQHF. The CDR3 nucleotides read TGTGCCAGCAGCCCCAATCAGCCCCAGCATTTT.

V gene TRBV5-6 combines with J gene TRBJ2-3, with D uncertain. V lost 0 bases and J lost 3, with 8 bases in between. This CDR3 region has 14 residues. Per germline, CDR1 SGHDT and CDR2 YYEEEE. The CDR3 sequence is CASSLGSGTDTQYF. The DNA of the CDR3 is TGTGCCAGCAGCTTGGGGAGTGGGACAGATACGCAGTATTTT.

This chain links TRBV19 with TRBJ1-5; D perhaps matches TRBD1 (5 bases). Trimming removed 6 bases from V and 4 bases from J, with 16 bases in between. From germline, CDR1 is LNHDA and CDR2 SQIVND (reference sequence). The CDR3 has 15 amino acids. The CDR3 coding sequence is TGTGCCAGTAGCCGTCGATGGGGGAATAATCAGCCCCAGCATTTT. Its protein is CASSRRWGNNQPQHF.

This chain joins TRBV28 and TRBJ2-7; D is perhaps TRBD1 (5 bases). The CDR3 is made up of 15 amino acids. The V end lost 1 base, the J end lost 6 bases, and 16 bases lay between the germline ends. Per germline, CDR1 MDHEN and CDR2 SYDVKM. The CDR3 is CASSLFRQGVGEQYF. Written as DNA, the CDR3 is TGTGCCAGCAGTTTATTCAGGCAGGGCGTGGGCGAGCAGTACTTC.

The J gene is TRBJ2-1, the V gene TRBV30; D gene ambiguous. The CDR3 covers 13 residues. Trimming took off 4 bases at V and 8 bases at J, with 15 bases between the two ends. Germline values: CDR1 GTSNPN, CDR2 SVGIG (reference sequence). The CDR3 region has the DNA TGTGCCTGGACGAGAAGTCCCATCGATGAGCAGTTCTTC. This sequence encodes CAWTRSPIDEQFF.

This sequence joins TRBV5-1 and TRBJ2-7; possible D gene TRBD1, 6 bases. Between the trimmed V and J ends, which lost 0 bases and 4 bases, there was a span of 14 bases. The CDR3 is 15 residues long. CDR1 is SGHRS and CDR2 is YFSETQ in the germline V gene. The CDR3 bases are TGCGCCAGCAGCTTGGGAGGCAGGGGAGCATACGAGCAGTACTTC. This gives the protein CASSLGGRGAYEQYF. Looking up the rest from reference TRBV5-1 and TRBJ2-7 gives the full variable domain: KAGVTQTPRYLIKTRGQQVTLSCSPISGHRSVSWYQQTPGQGLQFLFEYFSETQRNKGNFPGRFSGRQFSNSRSEMNVSTLELGDSALYLCASSLGGRGAYEQYFGPGTRLTVT.

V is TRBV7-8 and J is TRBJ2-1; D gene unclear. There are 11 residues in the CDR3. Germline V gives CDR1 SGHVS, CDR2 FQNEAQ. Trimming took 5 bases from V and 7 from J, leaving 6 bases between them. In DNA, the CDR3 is TGTGCCAGCAGCCTGCTTAATGAGCAGTTCTTC. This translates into CASSLLNEQFF.

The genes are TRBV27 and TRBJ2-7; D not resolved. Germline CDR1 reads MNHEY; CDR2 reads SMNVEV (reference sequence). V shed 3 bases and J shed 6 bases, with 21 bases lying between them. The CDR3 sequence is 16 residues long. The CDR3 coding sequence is TGTGCCAGCAGTTTGAGCCTCGGACGCCCGAGTTCCGAGCAGTACTTC. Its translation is CASSLSLGRPSSEQYF.

CDR3 sequence: CASSLAGGLDTQYF. CDR3 bases: TGTGCCAGCAGCTTAGCGGGAGGCTTAGATACGCAGTATTTT. V is TRBV7-8 and J is TRBJ2-3; TRBD2 might be the D (6 bases). The V and J ends lost 0 bases and 5 bases respectively, with 9 bases between them. The CDR3 is 14 amino acids. Germline values: CDR1 SGHVS, CDR2 FQNEAQ.

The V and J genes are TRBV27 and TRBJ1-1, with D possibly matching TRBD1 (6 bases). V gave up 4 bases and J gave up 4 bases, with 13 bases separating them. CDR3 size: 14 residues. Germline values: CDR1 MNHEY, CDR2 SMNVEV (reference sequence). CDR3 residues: CASSSGVLVTEAFF. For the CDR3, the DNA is TGTGCCAGCAGTTCAGGGGTTTTGGTCACTGAAGCTTTCTTT.

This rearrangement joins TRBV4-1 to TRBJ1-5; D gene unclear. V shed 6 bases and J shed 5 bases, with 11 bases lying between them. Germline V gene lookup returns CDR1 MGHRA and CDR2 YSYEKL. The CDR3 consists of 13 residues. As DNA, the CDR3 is TGCGCCAGCAGTTGGGAGGGAGATCAGCCCCAGCATTTT. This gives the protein CASSWEGDQPQHF.

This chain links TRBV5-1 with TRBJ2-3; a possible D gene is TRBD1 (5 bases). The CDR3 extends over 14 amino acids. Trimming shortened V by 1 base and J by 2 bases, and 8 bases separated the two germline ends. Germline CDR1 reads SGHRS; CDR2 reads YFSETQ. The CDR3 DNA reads TGCGCCAGCAGCTTGAACAGGCCCACAGATACGCAGTATTTT. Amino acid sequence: CASSLNRPTDTQYF. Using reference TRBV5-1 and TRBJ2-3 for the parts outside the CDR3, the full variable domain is KAGVTQTPRYLIKTRGQQVTLSCSPISGHRSVSWYQQTPGQGLQFLFEYFSETQRNKGNFPGRFSGRQFSNSRSEMNVSTLELGDSALYLCASSLNRPTDTQYFGPGTRLTVL.